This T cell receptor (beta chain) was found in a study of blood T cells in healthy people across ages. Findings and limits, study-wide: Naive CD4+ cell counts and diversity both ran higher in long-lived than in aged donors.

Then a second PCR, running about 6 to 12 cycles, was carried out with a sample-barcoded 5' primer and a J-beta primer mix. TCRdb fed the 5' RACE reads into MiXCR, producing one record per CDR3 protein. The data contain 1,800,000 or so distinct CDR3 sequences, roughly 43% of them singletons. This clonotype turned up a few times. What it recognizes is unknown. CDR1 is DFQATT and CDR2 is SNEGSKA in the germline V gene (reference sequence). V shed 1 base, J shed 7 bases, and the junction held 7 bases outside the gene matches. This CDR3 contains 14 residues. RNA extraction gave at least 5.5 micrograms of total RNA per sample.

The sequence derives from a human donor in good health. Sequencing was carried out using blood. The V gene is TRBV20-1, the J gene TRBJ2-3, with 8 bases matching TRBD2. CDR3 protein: CSARVSGTLNTQYF. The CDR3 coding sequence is TGCAGTGCTAGAGTTAGCGGGACCCTTAATACGCAGTATTTT.